Below are 21 T cell receptor beta chains sequenced from a single sample in a study of T cells after posttransplantation cyclophosphamide. Here immunoSEQ multiplex PCR was the method, and the copy in TCRdb shows in-frame clones only, minus some. The sample includes 20,000 or so clones, 70% to 90% of them seen just once. Busulfan-fludarabine conditioning, marrow transplant, and cyclophosphamide on days +3 and +4 were administered. Specimen: PBMCs, collected after allogeneic stem cell transplant with posttransplant cyclophosphamide. These receptors were obtained from a female patient younger than 45 who received an allogeneic stem cell transplant from an unrelated donor, was CMV-positive, and had no GVHD. Certain T cells may be donor cells from the graft.

The gene calls are TRBV11-2 and TRBJ1-5, with TRBD1 matching over 9 bases. The CDR3 totals 17 residues. Germline loops: CDR1 SGHAT, CDR2 FQNNGV. The V gene end was trimmed by 5 bases and the J gene end by 0 bases; junction bases not matched to a gene: 8. Here the CDR3 reads CASSRGGQGPSNQPQHF. CDR3 coding DNA: TGTGCCAGCAGCCGAGGAGGACAGGGGCCTAGCAATCAGCCCCAGCATTTT.

This clone was found once. J is TRBJ2-7 and V is TRBV4-1; the match to TRBD2 covers 11 bases. The CDR3 spans 16 residues. Germline CDR1 and CDR2: MGHRA and YSYEKL. V shed 4 bases, J shed 2 bases, and the junction held 7 bases outside the gene matches. CDR3 coding DNA: TGCGCCAGCAGCCGGGTGACTAGCGGGGCCACCTACGAGCAGTACTTC. Its protein is CASSRVTSGATYEQYF.

The chain joins TRBV5-1 to TRBJ2-1; tentatively, D is TRBD1 (6 bases). Between the trimmed V and J ends, which lost 4 bases and 2 bases, there was a span of 22 bases. From germline, CDR1 is SGHRS and CDR2 YFSETQ. The CDR3 is 18 residues long. The CDR3 is CASSIRTGSISTYNEQFF. For the CDR3, the DNA is TGCGCCAGCAGCATCCGAACAGGGTCAATTTCTACCTACAATGAGCAGTTCTTC.

J is TRBJ2-5 and V is TRBV7-9, with D unresolved. The CDR3 loop spans 14 amino acids. Trimming removed 1 base from V and 13 bases from J, with 19 bases in between. Germline V gene data show CDR1 as SEHNR and CDR2 as FQNEAQ (reference sequence). The CDR3 here is CASSLDPLTGLGYF. Here the CDR3 DNA reads TGTGCCAGCAGCTTAGACCCCCTCACTGGGCTGGGGTACTTC.

The rearrangement joins TRBV11-3 to TRBJ1-6; tentatively, D is TRBD1 (6 bases). The CDR3 sequence is 15 residues long. Germline lookup yields CDR1 SGHNT and CDR2 YENEEA. With 4 bases removed from V and 1 base from J, the gap between germline ends came to 8 bases. CDR3: CASSSRGSYNSPLHF. The DNA of the CDR3 is TGTGCCAGCAGCTCCAGGGGTTCCTATAATTCACCCCTCCACTTT.

This rearrangement joins TRBV5-1 to TRBJ2-7; D unclear. V was pared by 4 bases and J by 3 bases, with 8 bases between. The germline gives CDR1 SGHRS, CDR2 YFSETQ. The CDR3 runs 12 residues. CDR3 DNA: TGCGCCAGCAGCCACAGCCGCTACGAGCAGTACTTC. Amino acid sequence: CASSHSRYEQYF. Full variable domain (rest looked up from reference TRBV5-1 and TRBJ2-7): KAGVTQTPRYLIKTRGQQVTLSCSPISGHRSVSWYQQTPGQGLQFLFEYFSETQRNKGNFPGRFSGRQFSNSRSEMNVSTLELGDSALYLCASSHSRYEQYFGPGTRLTVT.

The rearrangement links TRBV29-1 to TRBJ1-2; D perhaps matches TRBD1 (6 bases). V shed 6 bases and J shed 4 bases, with 21 bases lying between them. This CDR3 contains 15 residues. CDR1 SQVTM and CDR2 ANQGSEA come from the germline V gene. In nucleotides, the CDR3 is TGCAGCGTCCCCGGCGGCCAACAGGGCCTCTATGGCTACACCTTC. Its translation is CSVPGGQQGLYGYTF.

The chain is built from TRBV19 and TRBJ2-7; D is unclear. Trimming took off 5 bases at V and 3 bases at J, with 14 bases between the two ends. Germline CDR1 LNHDA, CDR2 SQIVND (reference sequence). CDR3 size: 14 residues. The CDR3 reads CASSSPPKSYEQYF. The CDR3 coding sequence is TGTGCCAGTAGTTCCCCGCCCAAGAGCTACGAGCAGTACTTC.

The CDR3 here is CASSGTHRDRGRETQYF. In nucleotides, the CDR3 is TGTGCCAGCAGTGGAACTCACCGAGACAGGGGGAGGGAGACCCAGTACTTC. The chain uses TRBV25-1 and TRBJ2-5, with TRBD1 matching 9 bases. V lost 4 bases to trimming and J lost 5 bases; unmatched junction nucleotides: 14. Germline assignment: CDR1 MGHDK and CDR2 SYGVNS. There are 17 residues in the CDR3. The whole variable domain, filled in from reference TRBV25-1 and TRBJ2-5, reads EADIYQTPRYLVIGTGKKITLECSQTMGHDKMYWYQQDPGMELHLIHYSYGVNSTEKGDLSSESTVSRIRTEHFPLTLESARPSHTSQYLCASSGTHRDRGRETQYFGPGTRLLVL.

This clone was observed a handful of times. V usage is TRBV6-6 and J usage is TRBJ2-7; TRBD1 matches at 10 bases. CDR3 length: 14 residues. V shed 6 bases and J 4 bases; nucleotides not matched to a gene: 6. Germline-derived CDR1 and CDR2 are MNHNY and SVGAGI (reference sequence). CDR3 sequence reads: CASSPGQGKYEQYF. DNA of the CDR3: TGTGCCAGCAGCCCGGGACAGGGGAAATACGAGCAGTACTTC.

In this sample, this clone is medium-sized (0.01 to 0.1%). The V call is TRBV28, the J call TRBJ2-3; tentatively, D is TRBD2 (5 bases). CDR1 and CDR2 from the germline V gene are MDHEN and SYDVKM. V was trimmed by 3 bases and J by 1 base, leaving 8 bases between them. The CDR3 runs to 14 residues. The CDR3 loop reads CASSFLSGTDTQYF. The CDR3 nucleotides read TGTGCCAGCAGTTTTCTTAGCGGCACAGATACGCAGTATTTT. Full variable domain (remainder filled in from reference TRBV28 and TRBJ2-3): DVKVTQSSRYLVKRTGEKVFLECVQDMDHENMFWYRQDPGLGLRLIYFSYDVKMKEKGDIPEGYSVSREKKERFSLILESASTNQTSMYLCASSFLSGTDTQYFGPGTRLTVL.

This chain links TRBV2 with TRBJ2-6; no clear D gene. CDR3 size: 15 residues. Germline V gene lookup returns CDR1 SNHLY and CDR2 FYNNEI. V lost 4 bases to trimming and J lost 1 base, with 8 bases between them. The CDR3, as DNA: TGTGCCAGCAGTGTTTTAGATTCTGGGGCCAACGTCCTGACTTTC. Translated, it gives CASSVLDSGANVLTF.

This clone was seen only a few times. J is TRBJ1-5 and V is TRBV7-9; D gene unclear. Trimming cost V 5 bases and J 7 bases, with 15 bases left between them. From germline, CDR1 is SEHNR and CDR2 FQNEAQ (reference sequence). The CDR3 has 14 amino acids. CDR3 sequence (DNA): TGTGCCAGCAGCCCAACGGACTTCGGCCAGCCCCAGCATTTT. Its protein product is CASSPTDFGQPQHF.

The V call is TRBV10-1, the J call TRBJ2-5, with TRBD2 identical over 14 bases. Germline V gene lookup returns CDR1 WNHNN and CDR2 SYGVQD (reference sequence). With 3 bases clipped from V and 1 base from J, the junction kept 4 bases outside the gene matches. This CDR3 is built from 17 residues. The CDR3, as DNA: TGCGCCAGCAGTGAAGGACTAGCGGGGGGCATCCAAGAGACCCAGTACTTC. This sequence encodes CASSEGLAGGIQETQYF.

The CDR3 DNA sequence: TGCGCCAGCAGCTTGGGGGGGGTTGGCACAGATACGCAGTATTTT. Translated: CASSLGGVGTDTQYF. The chain is built from TRBV5-1 and TRBJ2-3, with D tentatively TRBD2 (6 bases). The germline V gene encodes CDR1 SGHRS and CDR2 YFSETQ. This CDR3 is built from 15 residues. Trimming took 0 bases from V and 1 from J, leaving 9 bases between them.

In this sample, this clone turned up once. J is TRBJ2-7 and V is TRBV11-2; no clear D gene. Germline V lookup: CDR1 SGHAT, CDR2 FQNNGV. Deletions cut 0 bases from V and 2 bases from J, with 11 bases between. The CDR3 spans 15 residues. The DNA for the CDR3 is TGTGCCAGCAGCTTAGATCTATCCAGGCCCTACGAGCAGTACTTC. It translates to CASSLDLSRPYEQYF.

This chain connects TRBV15 to TRBJ1-4; D not resolved. Deletions cut 0 bases from V and 5 bases from J, with 13 bases between. This CDR3 comprises 16 residues. Germline CDR1 LNHNV, CDR2 YYDKDF (reference sequence). In DNA form, the CDR3 reads TGTGCCACCAGCAGAGATTTCCCCCCCAGAAATGAAAAACTGTTTTTT. Its translation: CATSRDFPPRNEKLFF.

This clone has just one count. The junction and the germline gene differ at one end; a read error may be behind it. V usage is TRBV11-3 and J usage is TRBJ1-4; D may be TRBD1 (6 bases). CDR3 length equals 15 residues. Germline loops: CDR1 SGHNT, CDR2 YENEEA. CDR3 DNA: TGTGCCAGCAGTTTAGAACAGGGAACTAATGAAAAACTGTTTTTT. Its translation is CASSLEQGTNEKLFF.

This chain connects TRBV27 to TRBJ2-7; a weak D match, TRBD1 (6 bases). The CDR3 length is 17 residues. With 6 bases removed from V and 3 bases from J, the gap between germline ends came to 24 bases. Germline values: CDR1 MNHEY, CDR2 SMNVEV (reference sequence). The CDR3 DNA reads TGTGCCAGCAGAAGCTACCACCTAATTGGGGGCTACTACGAGCAGTACTTC. Translating it yields CASRSYHLIGGYYEQYF.

The J gene is TRBJ2-5, the V gene TRBV29-1, with D possibly being TRBD1 (5 bases). Trimming took off 3 bases at V and 0 bases at J, with 5 bases between the two ends. The CDR3 loop spans 12 amino acids. CDR1 and CDR2 (germline): SQVTM, ANQGSEA. The CDR3 DNA is TGCAGCGTTGACAGGGACCAAGAGACCCAGTACTTC. This gives the protein CSVDRDQETQYF.

This clone was seen just once. The chain uses TRBV11-2 and TRBJ2-5, with a weak D call TRBD1 (6 bases). In germline, CDR1 is SGHAT, CDR2 FQNNGV. The length of the CDR3 is 15 residues. V lost 1 base to trimming and J lost 7 bases, with 16 bases between them. The CDR3 nucleotides are TGTGCCAGCAGCTTAGGGGGGCGGTCAAGGGGGACCCAGTACTTC. Translated, it gives CASSLGGRSRGTQYF.